The entry that follows covers one T cell receptor beta chain sequence. The data originate from a study of TIL therapy for anti-PD-1-resistant metastatic lung cancer. On the study more broadly: Tumors carried a median about 1.5 non-synonymous mutations per megabase.

Germline trimming cut 3 bases from V and 5 bases from J; bases unmatched to any gene: 6. In germline, CDR1 is SGHTA, CDR2 FQGTGA. The CDR3 loop spans 15 amino acids. The immunoSEQ assay was v3. Sequenced by immunoSEQ multiplex PCR; TCRdb stores in-frame clones only, minus some. The repertoire has 15,000 to 20,000 clones, 83% of them found once; the top ten carry 2.2%. As for time point: pre-treatment sample, taken before nivolumab and TIL therapy. V and J are TRBV7-3 and TRBJ2-1; 8 positions match TRBD2. The starting material was blood, obtained at baseline. The TCR comes from a person between 25 and 79 years old with non-small cell lung cancer. The CDR3 nucleotides read TGTGCCAGCAGCTTGGGGGGACTAGAGAACAATGAGCAGTTCTTC. Translated, it gives CASSLGGLENNEQFF.